This note documents a single T cell receptor beta chain sequence. This clone occurred a few times. Its binding antigen is unknown. Per-base qualities were not stored, and no clone one base away is much larger. The data are from a study of blood T cell repertoires in COVID-19 (dated by TCRdb to the early 2020s). Notes on the research overall: The collaborator samples originated in the United States, Italy and Spain and spanned the acute and convalescent phases of COVID-19. The prospective study material was composed of cDNA or gDNA derived from T cells, B-cell-depleted T cells, or PBMCs. Deeply sampled blood TCRbeta repertoires from subjects exposed to, actively infected with, or recovered from COVID-19 were included in the dataset. The repertoires were made available in a free public database intended to serve as a resource for research on the immune response to SARS-CoV-2. Samples came from the ongoing ImmuneRACE study (first 160 participants) plus 1,254 subjects from 6 global collaborators. Sample metadata almost always included a de-identified subject ID, COVID-19 status, age in years and sex. Where available, HLA class I and class II types were obtained from metadata supplied by the sample provider rather than from assay-based typing. Broad study findings and their caveats: The quantity of clinical and demographic metadata differed by source and by participant and was supplied without curation.

TCRbeta CDR3 regions were amplified from genomic DNA by means of the immunoSEQ Assay, a bias-controlled multiplex PCR. In the authors' own workflow: Within the assay, amplification of reference gene primers was used to estimate how many nucleated cells each sample contained. To quantify the absolute abundance of each unique TCRbeta CDR3 rearrangement, sequence reads were collapsed and filtered. For each sample, productive Simpson clonality was calculated as the square root of Simpson's diversity index over productive rearrangements. TCRdb holds this immuneACCESS table with in-frame rearrangements only. Some clones are missing; in checked studies, unresolved V genes explain under half, and the rest has no known cause. Clone size and V and J calls were adopted from that table, with D and trimming inferred from the DNA. This sample has more than 400,000 clones in its table, and approximately 83% of those were observed once. The top ten hold roughly 3.2% of the sample.

Relative to germline, V is missing 4 bases and J is missing 7 bases, with 16 bases of the junction outside any gene match. From cysteine to phenylalanine, the CDR3 is 17 amino acids long. The kept DNA is CDR3 alone, 51 bases in frame from the first base. CDR1 and CDR2 are read off the germline V gene (reference sequence) as MNHEY and SMNVEV. Collaborating institutions collected whole blood in K2EDTA tubes following their own protocols. For TCRbeta analysis, collaborator samples were shipped as frozen whole blood, as isolated PBMCs, or as DNA extracted from either sample type. Sequences were obtained from peripheral blood. The receptor chain draws on TRBV27 and TRBJ2-1; 7 middle bases align to TRBD2. The TCR originated in a human donor in a cohort sampled during active COVID-19. This receptor has the CDR3 CASSSGPGASGDNEQFF. The nucleotide sequence reads TGTGCCAGCAGTTCCGGGCCTGGGGCTAGCGGAGATAATGAGCAGTTCTTC.